Below are 14 T cell receptor beta chains sequenced from a single sample in a study of OX40 agonist ivuxolimab in advanced cancers. The data were produced by immunoSEQ multiplex PCR, yet TCRdb's version contains in-frame clones alone and is incomplete. The sample lists 80,000 to 100,000 clones; approximately 87% were seen once. The material was CD4+ or CD8+ T cells sorted from blood, obtained in a trial of the OX40 agonist ivuxolimab. The receptors were sampled from an adult with an advanced solid tumor such as melanoma, head and neck, liver or kidney cancer.

The J gene is TRBJ2-1, the V gene TRBV7-3, with unresolved D. V was pared by 3 bases and J by 4 bases, with 7 bases between. Per germline, CDR1 SGHTA and CDR2 FQGTGA. This CDR3 comprises 13 residues. The CDR3, as DNA: TGTGCCAGCAGCTTCCCAGGTTACAATGAGCAGTTCTTC. It encodes CASSFPGYNEQFF.

The J gene is TRBJ2-5, the V gene TRBV6-5, with TRBD2 matching 13 bases. The junction had 5 bases not matched to a gene; V was cut back by 2 bases and J by 5 bases. CDR3 size: 16 residues. Germline CDR1 is MNHEY and CDR2 is SVGAGI. The CDR3 region has the DNA TGTGCCAGCAGTTACAGGGGACTAGCGGGATCGGAGACCCAGTACTTC. It yields the protein CASSYRGLAGSETQYF.

The CDR3 sequence is CASSVGQTYEQYF. CDR3 in DNA: TGTGCCAGCAGCGTCGGACAGACCTACGAGCAGTACTTC. V is TRBV9 and J is TRBJ2-7, with a tentative D call TRBD1 (6 bases). Trimming took off 2 bases at V and 2 bases at J, with 8 bases between the two ends. CDR1 is SGDLS, CDR2 YYNGEE, per germline. The CDR3 covers 13 residues.

The genes are TRBV19 and TRBJ1-5, with TRBD1 matching 7 bases. After removal of 2 bases from V and 1 base from J, the junction contained 5 bases not matched to a gene. Germline V gives CDR1 LNHDA, CDR2 SQIVND (reference sequence). This CDR3 contains 16 residues. The CDR3, as DNA: TGTGCCAGTAGTATAACAGGGGCGGGGAGCAATCAGCCCCAGCATTTT. Translated, it gives CASSITGAGSNQPQHF.

The genes are TRBV29-1 and TRBJ1-6; TRBD1 matches 8 bases. CDR3 length: 13 residues. The V segment lost 6 bases and the J segment 6 bases; nucleotides outside the gene matches: 4. The V gene's germline CDR1 is SQVTM and CDR2 ANQGSEA. The chain's CDR3 is CSVADRGNSPLHF. The DNA for the CDR3 is TGCAGCGTAGCAGACAGGGGTAATTCACCCCTCCACTTT. Combining the CDR3 with reference TRBV29-1 and TRBJ1-6 gives the whole variable domain SAVISQKPSRDICQRGTSLTIQCQVDSQVTMMFWYRQQPGQSLTLIATANQGSEATYESGFVIDKFPISRPNLTFSTLTVSNMSPEDSSIYLCSVADRGNSPLHFGNGTRLTVT.

This rearrangement joins TRBV5-6 to TRBJ1-1, with a possible D match to TRBD1 (6 bases). This CDR3 is 13 amino acids long. Germline V gives CDR1 SGHDT, CDR2 YYEEEE. Trimming stripped 5 bases from V and 7 bases from J, with 15 bases between. The CDR3 here is CASSITGRYEAFF. The CDR3 region has the DNA TGTGCCAGCAGTATTACAGGGAGGTATGAAGCTTTCTTT.

The chain links TRBV7-2 to TRBJ2-1; D may match TRBD1 or TRBD2 (5 bases each). The CDR3 length is 15 residues. The germline V gene encodes CDR1 SGHTA and CDR2 FQGNSA. V shed 8 bases and J shed 6 bases, with 20 bases lying between them. The CDR3 loop reads CASRTPGTGANEQFF. CDR3 in DNA: TGTGCCAGCCGGACCCCCGGGACCGGTGCCAATGAGCAGTTCTTC.

The CDR3 DNA sequence: TGCGCCAGCAGCCAAAACAGCCAGAACACTGAAGCTTTCTTT. It yields the protein CASSQNSQNTEAFF. The chain carries TRBV4-1 and TRBJ1-1; D gene uncertain. The V end lost 2 bases, the J end lost 1 base, and 8 bases lay between the germline ends. This CDR3 spans 14 amino acids. Germline lookup yields CDR1 MGHRA and CDR2 YSYEKL.

V usage is TRBV5-4 and J usage is TRBJ1-4; D unresolved. The CDR3 totals 13 residues. With 0 bases removed from V and 3 bases from J, the gap between germline ends came to 3 bases. The germline V gene has CDR1 SGHNT and CDR2 YYREEE (reference sequence). The CDR3 is CASSLAPNEKLFF. The CDR3 nucleotides are TGTGCCAGCAGCTTGGCACCTAATGAAAAACTGTTTTTT. Variable domain in full (rest from reference TRBV5-4 and TRBJ1-4): ETGVTQSPTHLIKTRGQQVTLRCSSQSGHNTVSWYQQALGQGPQFIFQYYREEENGRGNFPPRFSGLQFPNYSSELNVNALELDDSALYLCASSLAPNEKLFFGSGTQLSVL.

The V gene is TRBV18, the J gene TRBJ2-1; no firm D call. Germline V gene lookup returns CDR1 KGHSH and CDR2 LQKENI. Trimming removed 2 bases from V and 10 bases from J, with 6 bases in between. This CDR3 has 11 amino acids. The DNA of the CDR3 is TGTGCCAGCTCACCAAGCGAAGAGCAGTTCTTC. It codes for CASSPSEEQFF.

This clone was picked up one time. The chain joins TRBV19 to TRBJ2-7, with 11 positions matching TRBD1. CDR1 and CDR2 (germline): LNHDA, SQIVND (reference sequence). The V gene end was trimmed by 6 bases and the J gene end by 3 bases; junction bases not matched to a gene: 4. This CDR3 is 14 amino acids long. The CDR3, as DNA: TGTGCCAGTAGCCCCGGGACAGGGGGCTACGAGCAGTACTTC. This translates into CASSPGTGGYEQYF.

The gene calls are TRBV6-1 and TRBJ1-2, with 10 bases that match TRBD1. Germline V lookup: CDR1 MNHNS, CDR2 SASEGT. After removal of 4 bases from V and 7 bases from J, the junction contained 6 bases not matched to a gene. This CDR3 region has 14 residues. The CDR3 spells CASSGGQGLSGYTF. CDR3 DNA sequence: TGTGCCAGCAGTGGGGGACAGGGGTTAAGTGGCTACACCTTC.

The chain carries TRBV7-2 and TRBJ1-2, with no clear D. Germline V gene lookup returns CDR1 SGHTA and CDR2 FQGNSA. V shed 1 base and J shed 4 bases, with 7 bases lying between them. This CDR3 is built from 13 residues. The CDR3 sequence: CASSLGDPYGYTF. CDR3 nucleotides: TGTGCCAGCAGCTTAGGAGACCCCTATGGCTACACCTTC. Full variable domain (rest looked up from reference TRBV7-2 and TRBJ1-2): GAGVSQSPSNKVTEKGKDVELRCDPISGHTALYWYRQSLGQGLEFLIYFQGNSAPDKSGLPSDRFSAERTGGSVSTLTIQRTQQEDSAVYLCASSLGDPYGYTFGSGTRLTVV.

The J gene is TRBJ2-4, the V gene TRBV18; the D gene is possibly TRBD2 (5 bases). Trimming pared 3 bases from V and 5 bases from J, leaving 8 bases between. Germline CDR1 KGHSH, CDR2 LQKENI. The CDR3 extends over 13 amino acids. The CDR3, as DNA: TGTGCCAGCTCACCGGACGGGGAAAACATTCAGTACTTC. Translating gives CASSPDGENIQYF.